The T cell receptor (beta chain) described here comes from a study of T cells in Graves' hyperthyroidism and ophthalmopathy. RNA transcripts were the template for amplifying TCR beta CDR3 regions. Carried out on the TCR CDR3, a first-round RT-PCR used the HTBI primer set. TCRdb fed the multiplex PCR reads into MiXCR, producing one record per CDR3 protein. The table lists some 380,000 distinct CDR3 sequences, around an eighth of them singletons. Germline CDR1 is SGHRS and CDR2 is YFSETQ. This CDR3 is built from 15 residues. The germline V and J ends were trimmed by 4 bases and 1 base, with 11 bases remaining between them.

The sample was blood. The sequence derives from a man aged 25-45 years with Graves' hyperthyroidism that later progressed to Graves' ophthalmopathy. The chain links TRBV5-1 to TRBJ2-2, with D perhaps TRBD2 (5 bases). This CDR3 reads CASSLDYLNTGELFF. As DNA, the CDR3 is TGCGCCAGCAGCCTTGACTACCTGAACACCGGGGAGCTGTTTTTT.